This T cell receptor (beta chain) comes out of a study of beta chain features in type 1 diabetes. Study results and caveats: PCR might pick shorter templates more often, in the same way for patients and controls.

The germline gives CDR1 SGHRS, CDR2 YFSETQ. Trimming took 4 bases from V and 0 from J; bases not matched to a gene: 12. There are 18 residues in the CDR3. The sequenced template was cDNA made from the entire isolated RNA. Clones were sequenced by immunoSEQ multiplex PCR, and TCRdb holds only the in-frame ones, with some missing. The sample contains a few hundred thousand clones, around 9.6% of which appear only once. As concerns this clone: The antigen remains undetermined.

Material for sequencing was naive CD4+ T cells from blood. This chain links TRBV5-1 with TRBJ2-1; 8 positions agree with TRBD1. The TCR originated in a woman in her late teens or twenties in good health. The CDR3 nucleotides read TGCGCCAGCAGCGATGGACAGGGATTGGATGGCTCCTACAATGAGCAGTTCTTC. Its protein product is CASSDGQGLDGSYNEQFF.